These T cell receptor beta chains were read from a single sample in a study of PD-L1 blockade in urothelial cancer. Produced via immunoSEQ multiplex PCR; TCRdb's table is partial and in-frame only. Of 30,000 to 50,000 clones in the sample, about nine tenths were seen once. The source was PBMCs, collected around atezolizumab (anti-PD-L1) treatment. The receptors here all came from a woman aged 60 to 75 with urothelial cancer. Each CDR3 is given with its conserved first and last residue. Rows give clone size only sometimes, using once, few, many, or a class for an expanded clone.

j_call	clone_size	v_call	cdr3_aa
TRBJ1-5	NA	TRBV18	CASSPGHNNQPQHF
TRBJ2-1	NA	TRBV11-3	CASSLGMKSGHNEQFF
TRBJ2-4	once	TRBV2	CASRDQDRLLAKNIQYF
TRBJ1-4	NA	TRBV2	CASTPGTGIATNEKLFF
TRBJ2-2	once	TRBV25-1	CASSEWALAGNTGELFF
TRBJ1-2	NA	TRBV28	CASSLDTRGYGYTF
TRBJ2-3	NA	TRBV4-2	CASSQFPGLAAGVVATQYF
TRBJ2-7	NA	TRBV29-1	CSVEGTGLAYEQYF
TRBJ2-5	NA	TRBV2	CASSGGPIRETQYF
TRBJ2-3	NA	TRBV7-3	CASSLRREDTQYF
TRBJ2-5	NA	TRBV4-3	CASSQEPSGAQETQYF
TRBJ2-7	NA	TRBV5-1	CASSSPGLAGVDDEQYF
TRBJ2-7	NA	TRBV7-3	CASSPRLAGVYEQYF
TRBJ2-3	NA	TRBV7-9	CASSQGGAYPDTQYF
TRBJ2-1	NA	TRBV11-2	CASSLDGAGGQSSYNEQFF
TRBJ1-1	NA	TRBV29-1	CSVEEGYYRGSTEAFF
TRBJ2-7	NA	TRBV13	CASSLVDTFYEQYF
TRBJ2-5	NA	TRBV5-1	CASSLGTSQETQYF
TRBJ2-4	NA	TRBV19	CASSVGRLAGAWAKNIQYF
TRBJ2-7	NA	TRBV6-5	CASSSQGYEQYF
TRBJ2-2	NA	TRBV28	CASSLYQGNTGELFF
TRBJ1-2	NA	TRBV5-1	CASSPTGGVYGYTF
TRBJ2-7	NA	TRBV19	CASSPGLAGPYEQYF
TRBJ2-1	NA	TRBV5-4	CASSLSHSYNEQFF
TRBJ2-7	once	TRBV28	CASSSDWTYEQYF
TRBJ2-1	NA	TRBV6-6	CASKPLDRGRLEQFF
TRBJ2-3	NA	TRBV13	CASSLEAGGVYTQYF
TRBJ2-5	NA	TRBV11-2	CASSLWDFTGGKETQYF
TRBJ2-3	NA	TRBV5-1	CASSSNYPFLVSGKAADTQYF
TRBJ2-1	NA	TRBV7-9	CASSETSGSRNEQFF
TRBJ2-2	NA	TRBV27	CASRLGGTGGSGELFF
TRBJ2-1	NA	TRBV5-4	CASTNARAGAPISYNEQFF
TRBJ1-5	NA	TRBV7-9	CASSLVDTQPQHF
TRBJ1-1	NA	TRBV7-3	CASTRGRGTEAFF
TRBJ2-5	NA	TRBV2	CASSQLAGLLTQYF
TRBJ2-6	NA	TRBV10-2	CASSARRTGANVLTF
TRBJ1-5	NA	TRBV6-5	CASSADRDQPQHF
TRBJ2-1	once	TRBV7-2	CASSRTSGRFNEQFF
TRBJ2-1	few	TRBV4-1	CASSPGTAGTTYNEQFF
TRBJ2-1	NA	TRBV30	CAWTRSAAGSNEQFF
TRBJ2-7	NA	TRBV5-6	CASSFPSGGPREQYF
TRBJ2-3	NA	TRBV6-1	CASSEMGQGTGTQYF
TRBJ2-5	NA	TRBV5-1	CASSSGTSGEETQYF
TRBJ1-6	NA	TRBV2	CASSEATVGGSPLHF
TRBJ2-3	NA	TRBV5-1	CASSQGWSHTDTQYF
TRBJ1-1	NA	TRBV28	CASSLGAYTEAFF